This T cell receptor beta chain originates from a study of human T cells and chemical hapten exposure. TCRdb analysed the RACE reads with MiXCR anew, one entry per CDR3 protein. The sample has more than 65,000 distinct CDR3 sequences; 10% are singletons. As to time point: patch test 1, 2 weeks after DPC sensitization. Treatment: therapeutic diphenylcyclopropenone sensitization with weekly scalp DPC. This clonotype showed up just a few times. The sequence was obtained from a woman aged 45-65 years with alopecia areata. Some clones in this sample may be carry-over from other donors' samples. The sample was whole blood, taken in connection with sensitization to the hapten diphenylcyclopropenone (DPC).

In DNA form, the CDR3 reads TGCGCCAGCAGGCCAGGGGGCTCGAACACTGAAGCTTTCTTT. Translating gives CASRPGGSNTEAFF. V gene TRBV10-1 combines with J gene TRBJ1-1; 8 bases agree with TRBD1. Germline loops: CDR1 WNHNN, CDR2 SYGVQD (reference sequence). Trimming removed 6 bases from V and 1 base from J; junction bases left unmatched: 4. The CDR3 contains 14 residues.